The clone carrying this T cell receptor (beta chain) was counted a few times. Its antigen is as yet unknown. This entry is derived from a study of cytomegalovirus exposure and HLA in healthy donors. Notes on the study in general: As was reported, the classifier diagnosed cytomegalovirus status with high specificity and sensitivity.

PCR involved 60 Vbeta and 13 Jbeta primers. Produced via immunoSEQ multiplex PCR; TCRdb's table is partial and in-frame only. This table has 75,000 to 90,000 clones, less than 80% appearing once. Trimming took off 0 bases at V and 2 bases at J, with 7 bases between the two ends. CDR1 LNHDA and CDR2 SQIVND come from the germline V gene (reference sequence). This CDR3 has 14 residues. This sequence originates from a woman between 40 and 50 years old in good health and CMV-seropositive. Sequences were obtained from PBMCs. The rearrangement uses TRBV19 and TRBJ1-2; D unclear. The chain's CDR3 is CASSIESGNYGYTF. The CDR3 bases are TGTGCCAGTAGTATAGAGAGCGGAAACTATGGCTACACCTTC.